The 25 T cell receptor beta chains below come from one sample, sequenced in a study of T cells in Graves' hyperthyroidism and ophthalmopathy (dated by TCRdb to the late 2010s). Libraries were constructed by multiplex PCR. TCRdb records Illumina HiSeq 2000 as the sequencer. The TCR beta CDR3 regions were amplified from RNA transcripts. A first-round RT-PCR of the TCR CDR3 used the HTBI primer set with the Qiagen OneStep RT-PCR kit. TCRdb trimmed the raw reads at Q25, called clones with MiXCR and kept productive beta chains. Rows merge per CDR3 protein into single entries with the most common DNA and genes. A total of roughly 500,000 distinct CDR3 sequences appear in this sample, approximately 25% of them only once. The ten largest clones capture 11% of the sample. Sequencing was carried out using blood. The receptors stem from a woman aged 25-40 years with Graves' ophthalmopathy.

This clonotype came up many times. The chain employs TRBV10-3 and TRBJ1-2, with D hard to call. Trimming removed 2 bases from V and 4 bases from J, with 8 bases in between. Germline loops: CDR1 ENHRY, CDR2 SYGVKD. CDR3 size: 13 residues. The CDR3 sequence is CAISEREGYGYTF. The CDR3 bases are TGTGCCATCAGTGAGAGAGAGGGCTATGGCTACACCTTC.

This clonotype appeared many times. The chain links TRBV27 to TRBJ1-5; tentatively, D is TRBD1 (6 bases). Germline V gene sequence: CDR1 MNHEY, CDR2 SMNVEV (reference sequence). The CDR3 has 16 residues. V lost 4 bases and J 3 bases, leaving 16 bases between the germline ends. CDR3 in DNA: TGTGCCAGCAGTTCTCTCCGGGGGGCTCCCAATCAGCCCCAGCATTTT. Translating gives CASSSLRGAPNQPQHF.

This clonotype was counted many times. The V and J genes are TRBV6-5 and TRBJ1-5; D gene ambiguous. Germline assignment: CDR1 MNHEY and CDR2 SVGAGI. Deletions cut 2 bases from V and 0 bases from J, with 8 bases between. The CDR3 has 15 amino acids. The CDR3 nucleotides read TGTGCCAGCAGTTACCAAGGGTATAGCAATCAGCCCCAGCATTTT. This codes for CASSYQGYSNQPQHF.

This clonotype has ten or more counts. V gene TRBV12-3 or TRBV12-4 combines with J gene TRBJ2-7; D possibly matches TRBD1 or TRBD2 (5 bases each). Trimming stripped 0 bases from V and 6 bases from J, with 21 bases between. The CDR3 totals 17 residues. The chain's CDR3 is CASSLARLRGRGGEQYF. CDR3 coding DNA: TGTGCCAGCAGTTTAGCGCGGTTGAGGGGCCGAGGAGGCGAGCAGTACTTC.

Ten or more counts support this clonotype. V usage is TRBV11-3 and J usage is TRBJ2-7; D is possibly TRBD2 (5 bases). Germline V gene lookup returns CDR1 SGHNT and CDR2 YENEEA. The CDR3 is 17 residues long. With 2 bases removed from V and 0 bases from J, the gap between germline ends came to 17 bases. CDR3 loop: CASSLSPGVSSSYEQYF. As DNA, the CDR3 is TGTGCCAGCAGCTTATCCCCCGGGGTCTCAAGCTCCTACGAGCAGTACTTC. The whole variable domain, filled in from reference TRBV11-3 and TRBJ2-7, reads EAGVVQSPRYKIIEKKQPVAFWCNPISGHNTLYWYLQNLGQGPELLIRYENEEAVDDSQLPKDRFSAERLKGVDSTLKIQPAELGDSAVYLCASSLSPGVSSSYEQYFGPGTRLTVT.

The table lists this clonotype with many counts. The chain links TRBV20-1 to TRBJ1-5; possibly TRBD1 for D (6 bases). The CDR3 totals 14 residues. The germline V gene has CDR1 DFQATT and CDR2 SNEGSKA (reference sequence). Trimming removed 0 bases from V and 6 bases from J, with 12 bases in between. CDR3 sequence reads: CSAREATGLQPQHF. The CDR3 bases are TGCAGTGCTAGAGAAGCGACAGGTCTTCAGCCCCAGCATTTT.

CDR3 sequence (DNA): TGCAGTGCTCCCCTAGGGGGGGGGGGCCTGGACACTGAAGCTTTCTTT. The encoded protein is CSAPLGGGGLDTEAFF. The chain couples TRBV20-1 to TRBJ1-1; TRBD1 is a possible D gene (6 bases). CDR1 and CDR2 (germline): DFQATT, SNEGSKA (reference sequence). V shed 5 bases and J shed 3 bases, with 22 bases lying between them. The CDR3 runs to 16 residues.

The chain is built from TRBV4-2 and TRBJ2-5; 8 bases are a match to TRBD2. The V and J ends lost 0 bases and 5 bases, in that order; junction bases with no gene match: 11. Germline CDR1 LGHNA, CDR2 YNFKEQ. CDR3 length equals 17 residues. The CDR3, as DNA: TGTGCCAGCAGCCAAGATATTAACGGGGGGGCGGCGGAGACCCAGTACTTC. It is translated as CASSQDINGGAAETQYF.

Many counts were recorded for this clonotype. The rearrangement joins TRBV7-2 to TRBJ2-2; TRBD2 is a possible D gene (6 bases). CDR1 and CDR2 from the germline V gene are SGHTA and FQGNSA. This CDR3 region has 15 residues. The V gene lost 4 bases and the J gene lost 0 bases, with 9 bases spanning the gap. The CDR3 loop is CASSWGLTNTGELFF. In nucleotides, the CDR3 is TGTGCCAGCAGCTGGGGACTTACGAACACCGGGGAGCTGTTTTTT.

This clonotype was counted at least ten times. The CDR3 nucleotides are TGTGCCAGCAGCCCCCGGGAGAGGGACACTGAAGCTTTCTTT. Translation gives CASSPRERDTEAFF. This rearrangement joins TRBV12-3 or TRBV12-4 to TRBJ1-1; D gene uncertain. The CDR3 is 14 amino acids. The germline V and J ends were trimmed by 6 bases and 3 bases, with 14 bases remaining between them.

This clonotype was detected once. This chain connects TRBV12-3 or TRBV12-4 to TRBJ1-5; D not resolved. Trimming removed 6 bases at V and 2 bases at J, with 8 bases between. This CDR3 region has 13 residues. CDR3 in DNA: TGTGCCAGCAGGGCCTCGGGCAATCAGCCCCAGCATTTT. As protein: CASRASGNQPQHF.

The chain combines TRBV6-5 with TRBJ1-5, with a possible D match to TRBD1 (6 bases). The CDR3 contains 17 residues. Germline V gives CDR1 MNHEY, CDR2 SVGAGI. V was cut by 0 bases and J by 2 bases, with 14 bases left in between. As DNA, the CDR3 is TGTGCCAGCAGTTACTCGCTGGGGGCGCGAGGCAATCAGCCCCAGCATTTT. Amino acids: CASSYSLGARGNQPQHF.

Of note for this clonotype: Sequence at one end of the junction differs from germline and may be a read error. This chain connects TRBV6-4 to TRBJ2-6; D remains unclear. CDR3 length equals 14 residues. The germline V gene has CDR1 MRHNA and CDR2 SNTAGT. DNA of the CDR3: TGCGCCAGCAGTGACGCTTCTGGGGCCAACGTCCTGACTTTC. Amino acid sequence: CASSDASGANVLTF.

CDR3: CASSFFRGGVNTEAFF. The CDR3 coding sequence is TGTGCCAGCAGCTTTTTCCGGGGAGGTGTGAACACTGAAGCTTTCTTT. This chain connects TRBV7-9 to TRBJ1-1, with D hard to call. This CDR3 region has 16 residues. Trimming took off 3 bases at V and 0 bases at J, with 14 bases between the two ends. Per the germline V gene, CDR1 is SEHNR and CDR2 is FQNEAQ (reference sequence).

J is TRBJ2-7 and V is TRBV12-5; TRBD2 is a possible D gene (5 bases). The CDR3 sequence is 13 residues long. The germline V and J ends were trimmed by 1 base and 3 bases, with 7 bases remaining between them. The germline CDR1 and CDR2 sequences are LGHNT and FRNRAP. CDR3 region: CASGLGGFYEQYF. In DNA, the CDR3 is TGTGCTAGTGGTTTGGGCGGGTTCTACGAGCAGTACTTC.

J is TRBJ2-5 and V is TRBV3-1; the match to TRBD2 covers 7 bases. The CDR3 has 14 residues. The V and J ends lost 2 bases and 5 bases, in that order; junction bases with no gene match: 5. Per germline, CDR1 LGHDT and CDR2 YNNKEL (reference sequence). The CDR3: CASSQWGGAETQYF. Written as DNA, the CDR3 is TGTGCCAGCAGCCAATGGGGGGGAGCCGAGACCCAGTACTTC.

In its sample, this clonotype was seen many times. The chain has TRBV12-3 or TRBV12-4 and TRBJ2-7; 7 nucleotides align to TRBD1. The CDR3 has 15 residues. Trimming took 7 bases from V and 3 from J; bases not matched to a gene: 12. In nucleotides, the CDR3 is TGTGCCAGCACCGAGGGACAGTCCGTGGGCTACGAGCAGTACTTC. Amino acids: CASTEGQSVGYEQYF.

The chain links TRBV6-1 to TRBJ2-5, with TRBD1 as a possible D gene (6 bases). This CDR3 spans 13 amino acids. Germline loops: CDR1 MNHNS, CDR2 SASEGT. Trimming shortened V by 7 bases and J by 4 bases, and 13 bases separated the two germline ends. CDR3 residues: CASTATGRETQYF. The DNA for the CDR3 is TGTGCCAGCACCGCCACAGGGAGAGAGACCCAGTACTTC.

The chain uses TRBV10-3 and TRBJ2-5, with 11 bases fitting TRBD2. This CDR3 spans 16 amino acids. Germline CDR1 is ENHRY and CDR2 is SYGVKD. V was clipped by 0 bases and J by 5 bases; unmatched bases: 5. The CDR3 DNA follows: TGTGCCATCAGTGAGTCCCTAGCGGGAGGAAGGGAGACCCAGTACTTC. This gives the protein CAISESLAGGRETQYF.

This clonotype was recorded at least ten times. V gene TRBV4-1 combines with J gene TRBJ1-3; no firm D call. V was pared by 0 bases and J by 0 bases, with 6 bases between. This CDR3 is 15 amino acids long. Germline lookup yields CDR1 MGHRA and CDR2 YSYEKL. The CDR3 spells CASSQDLSSGNTIYF. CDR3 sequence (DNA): TGCGCCAGCAGCCAAGATCTGAGCTCTGGAAACACCATATATTTT.

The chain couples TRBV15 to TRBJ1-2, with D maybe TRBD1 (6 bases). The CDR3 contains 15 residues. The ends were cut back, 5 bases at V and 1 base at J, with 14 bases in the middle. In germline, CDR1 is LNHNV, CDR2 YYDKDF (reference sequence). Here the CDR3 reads CATSYLRGDNYGYTF. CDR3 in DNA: TGTGCCACCAGCTACCTCAGGGGCGATAACTATGGCTACACCTTC. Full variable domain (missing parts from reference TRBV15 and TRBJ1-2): DAMVIQNPRYQVTQFGKPVTLSCSQTLNHNVMYWYQQKSSQAPKLLFHYYDKDFNNEADTPDNFQSRRPNTSFCFLDIRSPGLGDTAMYLCATSYLRGDNYGYTFGSGTRLTVV.

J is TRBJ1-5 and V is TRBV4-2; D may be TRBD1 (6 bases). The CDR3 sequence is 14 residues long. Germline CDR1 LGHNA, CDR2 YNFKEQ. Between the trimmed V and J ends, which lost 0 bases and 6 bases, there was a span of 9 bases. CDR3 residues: CASSQDEGGQPQHF. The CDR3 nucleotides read TGTGCCAGCAGCCAAGACGAGGGGGGTCAGCCCCAGCATTTT.

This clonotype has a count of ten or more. The CDR3 bases are TGTGCCAGCACCTCCTATGCGGGAGAGAGCTCTGGAAACACCATATATTTT. As protein: CASTSYAGESSGNTIYF. The chain carries TRBV12-3 or TRBV12-4 and TRBJ1-3; D is unresolved. The CDR3 is made up of 17 amino acids. V lost 7 bases and J lost 0, with 19 bases in between.

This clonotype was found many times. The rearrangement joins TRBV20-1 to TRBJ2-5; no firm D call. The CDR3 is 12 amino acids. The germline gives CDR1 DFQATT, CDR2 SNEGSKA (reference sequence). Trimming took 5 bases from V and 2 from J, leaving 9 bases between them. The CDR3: CSAAQAQETQYF. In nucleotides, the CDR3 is TGCAGTGCTGCACAAGCACAAGAGACCCAGTACTTC.

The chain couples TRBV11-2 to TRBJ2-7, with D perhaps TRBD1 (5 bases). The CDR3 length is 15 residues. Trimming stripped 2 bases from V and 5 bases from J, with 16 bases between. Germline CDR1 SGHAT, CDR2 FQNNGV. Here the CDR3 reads CASSLRRRDFNEQYF. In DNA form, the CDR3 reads TGTGCCAGCAGCTTAAGGCGCAGGGATTTCAACGAGCAGTACTTC.